The 31 T cell receptor beta chains reported below all come from one sample, sequenced in a study of metastatic and nonmetastatic thyroid tumors. TCRdb reanalyzed the PCR reads with MiXCR. The sample contains some 30,000 clones, less than 14% of which appear only once. Every patient was untreated before thyroid surgery. Material: blood. These receptors were obtained from a female donor with papillary thyroid cancer or a benign thyroid nodule (not recorded which). Some clones in this sample may be carry-over from other donors' samples.

This clone was observed at least ten times. This specimen includes other DNA sequences encoding the same CDR3. This sequence joins TRBV11-1 and TRBJ2-2; D is uncertain. V was pared by 1 base and J by 0 bases, with 9 bases between. CDR1 and CDR2 from the germline V gene are SGHAT and FQDESV (reference sequence). The CDR3 has 16 amino acids. The DNA for the CDR3 is TGTGCCAGCAGCTTAGTCGGCAGCACGAACACCGGGGAGCTGTTTTTT. Its protein is CASSLVGSTNTGELFF.

This clone was seen at least ten times. This sequence may be a read error, since a much larger clone differs from it by one base. The CDR3 nucleotides read TGTGCCAGCAGCGTAGATGGGCAGAACACTGAAGCTTTCTTT. It encodes CASSVDGQNTEAFF. The chain has TRBV9 and TRBJ1-1; no clear D gene. Germline loops: CDR1 SGDLS, CDR2 YYNGEE. With 0 bases removed from V and 1 base from J, the gap between germline ends came to 7 bases. CDR3 length: 14 residues.

The V and J genes are TRBV5-5 and TRBJ2-7, with TRBD2 as a possible D gene (6 bases). V shed 6 bases and J shed 2 bases, with 15 bases lying between them. Germline assignment: CDR1 SGHKS and CDR2 YYEKEE (reference sequence). The CDR3 has 14 residues. The DNA of the CDR3 is TGTGCCAGCAAAGTAAGCGGGTGGGCCTACGAGCAGTACTTC. This codes for CASKVSGWAYEQYF.

This clone was detected ten times or more. The gene calls are TRBV9 and TRBJ2-6; 7 nucleotides agree with TRBD2. Losses at the gene ends were 0 bases for V and 4 bases for J; bases not matched to a gene: 13. The CDR3 covers 19 residues. Germline-derived CDR1 and CDR2 are SGDLS and YYNGEE. The CDR3 loop reads CASSVAPLGGSAGANVLTF. The CDR3 bases are TGTGCCAGCAGCGTAGCCCCTCTCGGGGGGTCAGCGGGGGCCAACGTCCTGACTTTC.

This CDR3 reads CASSLQGLGETQYF. DNA of the CDR3: TGTGCCAGCAGCCTCCAGGGACTAGGAGAGACCCAGTACTTC. This chain connects TRBV7-3 to TRBJ2-5, with TRBD2 identical over 8 bases. This CDR3 contains 14 residues. Trimming cost V 5 bases and J 4 bases; bases outside gene matches: 6. Germline values: CDR1 SGHTA, CDR2 FQGTGA. The complete variable domain, with remaining parts taken from reference TRBV7-3 and TRBJ2-5, reads GAGVSQTPSNKVTEKGKYVELRCDPISGHTALYWYRQSLGQGPEFLIYFQGTGAADDSGLPNDRFFAVRPEGSVSTLKIQRTERGDSAVYLCASSLQGLGETQYFGPGTRLLVL.

Ten or more counts support this clone. The chain carries TRBV3-1 and TRBJ2-3; 7 positions match TRBD2. V shed 0 bases, J shed 4 bases, and the junction held 10 bases outside the gene matches. Per germline, CDR1 LGHDT and CDR2 YNNKEL (reference sequence). This CDR3 region has 17 residues. The CDR3 DNA reads as TGTGCCAGCAGCCAAGATAGTGGGAGGGAGGTGGCAGATACGCAGTATTTT. As protein: CASSQDSGREVADTQYF.

The sample holds many counts of this clone. With a much larger clone just one base away, this may be a read error. V and J are TRBV10-2 and TRBJ2-2; D uncertain. The germline V gene encodes CDR1 WSHSY and CDR2 SAAADI. The CDR3 spans 11 residues. The CDR3 region has the DNA TGCGCCAGCTTGAACACCAGGGAGCTGTTTTTT. It specifies CASLNTRELFF.

In its sample, this clone was seen many times. The chain uses TRBV12-3 or TRBV12-4 and TRBJ2-5; 7 nucleotides match TRBD1. The CDR3 consists of 14 residues. Trimming cost V 2 bases and J 1 base; bases outside gene matches: 1. In DNA, the CDR3 is TGTGCCAGCAGTTTAAGACAGGGCCAAGAGACCCAGTACTTC. This sequence encodes CASSLRQGQETQYF.

This clone was found many times. The rearrangement joins TRBV5-1 to TRBJ2-3, with 12 bases identical to TRBD2. Germline V gene lookup returns CDR1 SGHRS and CDR2 YFSETQ. The CDR3 contains 17 residues. Trimming removed 4 bases from V and 6 bases from J; junction bases left unmatched: 12. CDR3 residues: CASSTGLAGPSRDTQYF. The CDR3 DNA is TGCGCCAGCAGCACGGGACTAGCGGGTCCCTCCCGGGATACGCAGTATTTT. Drawing the rest from reference TRBV5-1 and TRBJ2-3, the complete variable domain is KAGVTQTPRYLIKTRGQQVTLSCSPISGHRSVSWYQQTPGQGLQFLFEYFSETQRNKGNFPGRFSGRQFSNSRSEMNVSTLELGDSALYLCASSTGLAGPSRDTQYFGPGTRLTVL.

This clone has a count of ten or more. The genes are TRBV19 and TRBJ1-2, with D unclear. The germline V gene encodes CDR1 LNHDA and CDR2 SQIVND (reference sequence). The ends were cut back, 6 bases at V and 6 bases at J, with 17 bases in the middle. The CDR3 sequence is 14 residues long. CDR3 amino acids: CASRTDEILDGYTF. Written as DNA, the CDR3 is TGTGCCAGTAGAACCGACGAAATCCTAGATGGCTACACCTTC.

This clone has at least ten counts. The genes are TRBV20-1 and TRBJ1-5; TRBD1 matches at 7 bases. Germline V gene sequence: CDR1 DFQATT, CDR2 SNEGSKA (reference sequence). The CDR3 spans 13 residues. The trim removed 6 bases at V and 5 bases at J, leaving 7 bases unmatched. The CDR3: CSANTQGDQPQHF. The CDR3 coding sequence is TGCAGTGCCAACACCCAGGGGGATCAGCCCCAGCATTTT.

To note about this clone: The junction differs from germline at one of its ends, possibly a read error. This chain joins TRBV2 and TRBJ1-1; D is unresolved. The germline V gene has CDR1 SNHLY and CDR2 FYNNEI. The CDR3 is 13 amino acids. For the CDR3, the DNA is TGTACCAGCAGCGGACCCTGGAACACCGAAGCTTTCTTT. Translation: CTSSGPWNTEAFF.

This clone came up many times. The CDR3 is CASSLTSGSLDTQYF. The CDR3 nucleotides read TGTGCCAGCAGTTTGACTAGCGGGAGTCTGGATACGCAGTATTTT. The chain employs TRBV12-3 or TRBV12-4 and TRBJ2-3; 12 bases align to TRBD2. The length of the CDR3 is 15 residues. Germline trimming cut 3 bases from V and 6 bases from J; bases unmatched to any gene: 4.

This clone appeared many times. This rearrangement joins TRBV11-1 to TRBJ2-1, with no clear D. V was trimmed by 4 bases and J by 0 bases, leaving 4 bases between them. The CDR3 covers 13 residues. Germline V gene sequence: CDR1 SGHAT, CDR2 FQDESV (reference sequence). The CDR3 region has the DNA TGTGCCAGCAGCTCCGTCTCCTACAATGAGCAGTTCTTC. Translation gives CASSSVSYNEQFF.

In this sample, this clone turned up many times. J is TRBJ1-1 and V is TRBV12-5; tentative D call: TRBD1 (6 bases). V lost 4 bases, J lost 0 bases, and 15 bases lay in between. The CDR3 is 16 residues long. Germline-derived CDR1 and CDR2 are LGHNT and FRNRAP. The CDR3 DNA is TGTGCTAGTGGTTACTACAGGGTTTCCATGAACACTGAAGCTTTCTTT. Translating gives CASGYYRVSMNTEAFF.

This clone was seen repeatedly, ten times or more. The rearrangement links TRBV19 to TRBJ2-1; weak D call: TRBD1 (6 bases). There are 17 residues in the CDR3. V dropped 6 bases and J dropped 2 bases, with 20 bases sitting between them. Per germline, CDR1 LNHDA and CDR2 SQIVND (reference sequence). CDR3 coding DNA: TGTGCCAGTAGATCCCCCCCCTGGCAGGGGACCTACAATGAGCAGTTCTTC. It encodes CASRSPPWQGTYNEQFF.

The V and J genes are TRBV28 and TRBJ2-7, with D perhaps assigned TRBD1 or TRBD2 (5 bases each). V was pared by 4 bases and J by 5 bases, with 15 bases between. Germline lookup yields CDR1 MDHEN and CDR2 SYDVKM. The CDR3 runs 14 residues. The CDR3 DNA reads TGTGCCAGCAGTTCCTACCTAGAGGGACACGAGCAGTACTTC. Translating gives CASSSYLEGHEQYF.

This clone has a count of ten or more. The chain joins TRBV5-1 to TRBJ1-2, with D unresolved. The V and J ends lost 2 bases and 3 bases respectively, with 8 bases between them. This CDR3 is 13 amino acids long. The germline V gene has CDR1 SGHRS and CDR2 YFSETQ. CDR3 in amino acids: CASSFSPDYGYTF. The CDR3 nucleotides are TGCGCCAGCAGCTTTAGCCCAGACTATGGCTACACCTTC. Full variable domain (missing parts from reference TRBV5-1 and TRBJ1-2): KAGVTQTPRYLIKTRGQQVTLSCSPISGHRSVSWYQQTPGQGLQFLFEYFSETQRNKGNFPGRFSGRQFSNSRSEMNVSTLELGDSALYLCASSFSPDYGYTFGSGTRLTVV.

This clone was recorded at least ten times. The chain is built from TRBV27 and TRBJ1-5; possible D gene TRBD1, 5 bases. The CDR3 consists of 15 residues. Trimming removed 5 bases at V and 2 bases at J, with 13 bases between. Germline V gives CDR1 MNHEY, CDR2 SMNVEV (reference sequence). CDR3 residues: CASSTKGLGNQPQHF. The CDR3, as DNA: TGTGCCAGCAGTACGAAGGGGCTAGGCAATCAGCCCCAGCATTTT.

This clone showed up many times. This chain links TRBV6-2 or TRBV6-3 with TRBJ1-2; 7 positions match TRBD1. The CDR3 runs 20 residues. The germline CDR1 and CDR2 sequences are MNHEY and SVGEGT. The J segment lost 0 bases and the V segment lost 0 bases, leaving 16 bases of the junction unmatched. The CDR3, as DNA: TGTGCCAGCAGTTACTCGACCGGAGGGGACAGTCCGGGAGCTAACTATGGCTACACCTTC. Its protein is CASSYSTGGDSPGANYGYTF.

The sample holds many counts of this clone. The chain uses TRBV29-1 and TRBJ1-2; 8 bases agree with TRBD1. V lost 4 bases and J lost 5; bases outside the gene matches: 6. This CDR3 contains 13 residues. Per germline, CDR1 SQVTM and CDR2 ANQGSEA. The CDR3, as DNA: TGCAGCGTTGTTGCAGGGGGCGTTTATGGCTACACCTTC. Translating it yields CSVVAGGVYGYTF.

The table lists this clone with many counts. The chain is built from TRBV7-9 and TRBJ2-2, with D perhaps matching TRBD1 (6 bases). CDR3 length: 15 residues. The germline gives CDR1 SEHNR, CDR2 FQNEAQ (reference sequence). The V and J ends lost 2 bases and 3 bases respectively, with 10 bases between them. CDR3 bases: TGTGCCAGCAGCTTATGGGGGCCTGACACCGGGGAGCTGTTTTTT. Its translation is CASSLWGPDTGELFF.

In its sample, this clone was seen many times. The chain has TRBV20-1 and TRBJ2-2, with 10 positions matching TRBD2. The V gene's germline CDR1 is DFQATT and CDR2 SNEGSKA (reference sequence). V was clipped by 1 base and J by 4 bases; unmatched bases: 3. This CDR3 contains 15 residues. CDR3 DNA sequence: TGCAGTGCTAGAGTAGGACTAGCGGCCACCGGGGAGCTGTTTTTT. Translated: CSARVGLAATGELFF.

There are many counts of this clone. The chain has TRBV12-3 or TRBV12-4 and TRBJ2-7; maybe TRBD2 (6 bases). V lost 3 bases and J lost 11, with 14 bases in between. CDR3 length equals 12 residues. CDR3 loop: CASSFGPRGKYF. The CDR3 DNA reads TGTGCCAGCAGTTTTGGGCCCCGGGGGAAGTACTTC.

This clone was observed many times. At the DNA level, this CDR3 is encoded by other sequences in the same sample as well. The chain has TRBV4-2 and TRBJ2-3, with D perhaps matching TRBD1 or TRBD2 (5 bases each). The CDR3 is 18 residues long. Per germline, CDR1 LGHNA and CDR2 YNFKEQ. Trimming took off 0 bases at V and 1 base at J, with 17 bases between the two ends. The CDR3 DNA reads as TGTGCCAGCAGCCAAGAATGGGGACCGCAGTTCCGCACAGATACGCAGTATTTT. Its protein is CASSQEWGPQFRTDTQYF.

This clone was observed at least ten times. The chain has TRBV20-1 and TRBJ2-7; D gene unclear. This CDR3 contains 13 residues. Trimming took 5 bases from V and 2 from J, leaving 13 bases between them. Germline V lookup: CDR1 DFQATT, CDR2 SNEGSKA (reference sequence). This chain's CDR3 is CSAAGFGAYEQYF. CDR3 DNA: TGCAGTGCTGCCGGGTTTGGGGCCTACGAGCAGTACTTC.

As for this clone: An end of the junction differs from the germline gene, which may be a read error. The genes are TRBV15 and TRBJ2-1; a possible D gene is TRBD2 (5 bases). This CDR3 has 16 amino acids. The germline V gene encodes CDR1 LNHNV and CDR2 YYDKDF (reference sequence). CDR3 in DNA: TGTGCCACCAGCAGAGATCTCAGCGCGGGCAACAATGAGAAGTTCTTC. Translation gives CATSRDLSAGNNEKFF.

This clone was seen many times. V gene TRBV7-9 combines with J gene TRBJ1-1; D not certain. The V end was cut by 1 base, the J end by 14 bases, with 17 bases between. The V gene's germline CDR1 is SEHNR and CDR2 FQNEAQ (reference sequence). CDR3 length: 13 residues. CDR3 coding DNA: TGTGCCAGCAGCTTAGTTCGGGGAAGCAAGTGGTTCTTT. This encodes CASSLVRGSKWFF.

This chain uses TRBV7-9 with TRBJ2-7; D ambiguous. Trimming removed 5 bases from V and 1 base from J, with 6 bases in between. The CDR3 is 12 residues long. Germline loops: CDR1 SEHNR, CDR2 FQNEAQ (reference sequence). CDR3 loop: CASSPESYEQYF. CDR3 bases: TGTGCCAGCAGCCCCGAGTCCTACGAGCAGTACTTC. Filled out from reference TRBV7-9 and TRBJ2-7, the complete variable domain reads DTGVSQNPRHKITKRGQNVTFRCDPISEHNRLYWYRQTLGQGPEFLTYFQNEAQLEKSRLLSDRFSAERPKGSFSTLEIQRTEQGDSAMYLCASSPESYEQYFGPGTRLTVT.

This clone was seen a few times. The CDR3 coding sequence is TGTGCCAGCAGTTTGGGGGAGCACCAAGAGACCCAGTACTTC. It translates to CASSLGEHQETQYF. The chain joins TRBV12-3 or TRBV12-4 to TRBJ2-5, with D perhaps matching TRBD1 or TRBD2 (5 bases each). CDR3 length: 14 residues. Trimming removed 3 bases at V and 0 bases at J, with 8 bases between.

This clone occurred many times. The V gene is TRBV10-3, the J gene TRBJ2-1; D is unresolved. The CDR3 has 13 residues. V shed 0 bases and J shed 6 bases, with 6 bases lying between them. Germline V gene data show CDR1 as ENHRY and CDR2 as SYGVKD. The CDR3 loop reads CAISESVTNEQFF. Here the CDR3 DNA reads TGTGCCATCAGTGAGTCGGTCACCAATGAGCAGTTCTTC.